Listed below are T cell receptor beta chains from one sample, sequenced in a study of blood T cell repertoires in COVID-19. Using immunoSEQ multiplex PCR, the repertoire was profiled, and TCRdb retains in-frame clones only, with some absent. The repertoire consists of approximately 50,000 clones, with roughly 85% occurring once and the leading ten covering roughly 25%. Sequenced sample: peripheral blood. Receptors were obtained from a man in his 70s with acute or convalescent COVID-19. The CDR3 runs from the conserved cysteine through the conserved F or W. Each record gives: J gene, D gene, V gene, clone size, CDR3 DNA, CDR3 protein. A D gene is named only where the DNA matches it firmly. The listing skips clone size in some rows; elsewhere it reads once, few, many or a size class.

j_call: TRBJ2-5; d_call: TRBD2; v_call: TRBV10-2; clone_size: -; cdr3_nt: TGCGCCAGCAGTGGTCGTCTAGCGGGGTTCGGGGAGACCCAGTACTTC; cdr3_aa: CASSGRLAGFGETQYF
j_call: TRBJ2-7; d_call: -; v_call: TRBV9; clone_size: -; cdr3_nt: TGTGCCAGCAGCGTAGGCGATGAGGACGAGCAGTACTTC; cdr3_aa: CASSVGDEDEQYF
j_call: TRBJ2-5; d_call: -; v_call: TRBV6-5; clone_size: -; cdr3_nt: TGTGCCAGCATGGAGGCTTCCGGGGGGACCCAGTACTTC; cdr3_aa: CASMEASGGTQYF
j_call: TRBJ2-3; d_call: -; v_call: TRBV24-1; clone_size: -; cdr3_nt: TGTGCCACCAGTGAGAAACAGGGGGGGGGCAGAGATACGCAGTATTTT; cdr3_aa: CATSEKQGGGRDTQYF
j_call: TRBJ2-7; d_call: TRBD1; v_call: TRBV2; clone_size: -; cdr3_nt: TGTGCCAGCAGCGGGGACAGGGGGCCTGCCTACGAGCAGTACTTC; cdr3_aa: CASSGDRGPAYEQYF
j_call: TRBJ1-1; d_call: TRBD1; v_call: TRBV18; clone_size: -; cdr3_nt: TGTGCCAGCTCCCCGCTACAGGGGGCCCCGGCTGAAGCTTTCTTT; cdr3_aa: CASSPLQGAPAEAFF
j_call: TRBJ1-4; d_call: -; v_call: TRBV12-5; clone_size: -; cdr3_nt: TGTGCTAGTGGGCAGGACACACCGGTCGGAAAACTGTTTTTT; cdr3_aa: CASGQDTPVGKLFF
j_call: TRBJ2-7; d_call: -; v_call: TRBV25-1; clone_size: -; cdr3_nt: TGTGCCAGCAGTGAATTCAGGGGCGCCTACGAGCAGTACTTC; cdr3_aa: CASSEFRGAYEQYF
j_call: TRBJ2-3; d_call: -; v_call: TRBV6-5; clone_size: -; cdr3_nt: TGTGCCACGAAACCTGTGATTCTAAGCACAGATACGCAGTATTTT; cdr3_aa: CATKPVILSTDTQYF
j_call: TRBJ2-1; d_call: TRBD2; v_call: TRBV3-1/TRBV3-2; clone_size: once; cdr3_nt: TGTGCCAGCAGCCAAGCGGGGGGGCCCTACAATGAGCAGTTCTTC; cdr3_aa: CASSQAGGPYNEQFF
j_call: TRBJ2-6; d_call: -; v_call: TRBV29-1; clone_size: -; cdr3_nt: TGCAGCGTTGTCGGCTCTGGGGCCAACGTCCTGACTTTC; cdr3_aa: CSVVGSGANVLTF
j_call: TRBJ1-5; d_call: -; v_call: TRBV6-4; clone_size: -; cdr3_nt: TGTGCCAGAACCCCCAAGGGGCGCAATCAGCCCCAGCATTTT; cdr3_aa: CARTPKGRNQPQHF
j_call: TRBJ2-5; d_call: TRBD2; v_call: TRBV11-3; clone_size: -; cdr3_nt: TGTGCCAGCAGCTTTGACTTACCGGGAGGGACCCAGTACTTC; cdr3_aa: CASSFDLPGGTQYF
j_call: TRBJ1-2; d_call: -; v_call: TRBV5-6; clone_size: -; cdr3_nt: TGTGCCAGCAGCTTGTTTATGAGGGGCTACACCTTC; cdr3_aa: CASSLFMRGYTF
j_call: TRBJ2-5; d_call: -; v_call: TRBV29-1; clone_size: -; cdr3_nt: TGCAGCGTTGTCCCCACAGGTCTACAAGAGACCCAGTACTTC; cdr3_aa: CSVVPTGLQETQYF
j_call: TRBJ2-2; d_call: TRBD2; v_call: TRBV15; clone_size: -; cdr3_nt: TGTGCCACCAGCAGACCTCCCATGGGAGCGGGGGGCTTCACCGGGGAGCTGTTTTTT; cdr3_aa: CATSRPPMGAGGFTGELFF
j_call: TRBJ2-7; d_call: TRBD1; v_call: TRBV6-5; clone_size: -; cdr3_nt: TGTGCCAGCAGTTATTCACCGGACAGGGTCGCCTACGAGCAGTACTTC; cdr3_aa: CASSYSPDRVAYEQYF
j_call: TRBJ1-4; d_call: TRBD1; v_call: TRBV19; clone_size: -; cdr3_nt: TGTGCCAGTAGTGCTCGACAGGGGGCCGGTGAAAAACTGTTTTTT; cdr3_aa: CASSARQGAGEKLFF
j_call: TRBJ2-7; d_call: TRBD1; v_call: TRBV25-1; clone_size: -; cdr3_nt: TGTGCCAGCAGTCCGGCAGGGGGCGACGAGCAGTACTTC; cdr3_aa: CASSPAGGDEQYF
j_call: TRBJ1-4; d_call: -; v_call: TRBV5-1; clone_size: -; cdr3_nt: TGCGCCAGCAGCTTGGAGGCCAGGGGTTCTAATGAAAAACTGTTTTTT; cdr3_aa: CASSLEARGSNEKLFF
j_call: TRBJ2-1; d_call: -; v_call: TRBV4-1; clone_size: -; cdr3_nt: TGCGCCAGCAGCCAAGTGGCTAGCGACTACAATGAGCAGTTCTTC; cdr3_aa: CASSQVASDYNEQFF
j_call: TRBJ2-5; d_call: -; v_call: TRBV5-1; clone_size: once; cdr3_nt: TGCGCCAGCAGCTCGACAGGACGGAATCAAGAGACCCAGTACTTC; cdr3_aa: CASSSTGRNQETQYF
j_call: TRBJ2-1; d_call: TRBD2; v_call: TRBV4-1; clone_size: few; cdr3_nt: TGCGCCAGCAGGGAGGGACTAGCGGGAGTTCACTATGAGCAGTTCTTC; cdr3_aa: CASREGLAGVHYEQFF
j_call: TRBJ2-2; d_call: TRBD1; v_call: TRBV5-1; clone_size: once; cdr3_nt: TGCGCCAGCAGCTTTACAGGGGCAGCCGGGGAGCTGTTTTTT; cdr3_aa: CASSFTGAAGELFF
j_call: TRBJ1-5; d_call: TRBD1; v_call: TRBV27; clone_size: -; cdr3_nt: TGTGCCAGCAGACAGGGGGGCCTCAATCAGCCCCAGCATTTT; cdr3_aa: CASRQGGLNQPQHF
j_call: TRBJ2-1; d_call: TRBD2; v_call: TRBV5-1; clone_size: -; cdr3_nt: TGCGCCACGGGACTAGCGGGTTCCTACAATGAGCAGTTCTTC; cdr3_aa: CATGLAGSYNEQFF
j_call: TRBJ1-5; d_call: -; v_call: TRBV12-3/TRBV12-4; clone_size: -; cdr3_nt: TGTGCCAGCAGTTTAGGAGGGCTGGTGCCCCAGCATTTT; cdr3_aa: CASSLGGLVPQHF
j_call: TRBJ1-1; d_call: -; v_call: TRBV20-1; clone_size: -; cdr3_nt: TGCAGTGTAGGGCGGGTAACTGAAGCTTTCTTT; cdr3_aa: CSVGRVTEAFF
j_call: TRBJ1-1; d_call: TRBD1; v_call: TRBV7-8; clone_size: -; cdr3_nt: TGTGCCAGCAGCACCCGACAGGGTTTAACGGCTTTCTTT; cdr3_aa: CASSTRQGLTAFF
j_call: TRBJ1-4; d_call: -; v_call: TRBV21-1; clone_size: few; cdr3_nt: TGTGCCAGCAGCACCGGGAGGGTTAATGAAAAACTGTTTTTT; cdr3_aa: CASSTGRVNEKLFF
j_call: TRBJ2-7; d_call: TRBD2; v_call: TRBV4-2; clone_size: few; cdr3_nt: TGTGCCAGCAGCCTAGGGACTAGCGGGCCCTCCTACGAGCAGTACTTC; cdr3_aa: CASSLGTSGPSYEQYF
j_call: TRBJ2-7; d_call: -; v_call: TRBV28; clone_size: -; cdr3_nt: TGTGCCAGCAGTGCCCTCAAGGGGCAACGGGCCTACGAGCAGTACTTC; cdr3_aa: CASSALKGQRAYEQYF
j_call: TRBJ1-2; d_call: -; v_call: TRBV3-1/TRBV3-2; clone_size: few; cdr3_nt: TGTGCCAGCAGCCAAGATCCAGGAGGGACTCGCGGCTACACCTTC; cdr3_aa: CASSQDPGGTRGYTF
j_call: TRBJ2-5; d_call: TRBD1; v_call: TRBV6-5; clone_size: -; cdr3_nt: TGTGCCAGCATCGTCCAACAGGGGGTGGGAGAGACCCAGTACTTC; cdr3_aa: CASIVQQGVGETQYF
j_call: TRBJ2-7; d_call: TRBD1; v_call: TRBV5-4; clone_size: -; cdr3_nt: TGTGCCAGCAGCCCAAGACAGGGGACGCCCTACGAGCAGTACTTC; cdr3_aa: CASSPRQGTPYEQYF
j_call: TRBJ2-1; d_call: -; v_call: TRBV6-2/TRBV6-3; clone_size: few; cdr3_nt: TGTGCCAGCAGCCAACAGGGATTCGACGCGTTCTTC; cdr3_aa: CASSQQGFDAFF
j_call: TRBJ2-1; d_call: TRBD2; v_call: TRBV5-5; clone_size: -; cdr3_nt: TGTGCCAGCAGTTCCCTAGCGGGGTCCCACAATGAGCAGTTCTTC; cdr3_aa: CASSSLAGSHNEQFF
j_call: TRBJ2-5; d_call: TRBD2; v_call: TRBV23-1; clone_size: -; cdr3_nt: TGCGCCAACCCCGGGGGGAGATACCAAGAGACCCAGTACTTC; cdr3_aa: CANPGGRYQETQYF
j_call: TRBJ2-3; d_call: -; v_call: TRBV7-2; clone_size: once; cdr3_nt: TGTGCCAGCAGCCCCCTACAACCCGCGGGAGATACGCAGTATTTT; cdr3_aa: CASSPLQPAGDTQYF
j_call: TRBJ1-2; d_call: TRBD1; v_call: TRBV27; clone_size: -; cdr3_nt: TGTGCCAGCAGCCCGGGACAGGGGTTTGGCTACACCTTC; cdr3_aa: CASSPGQGFGYTF
j_call: TRBJ2-3; d_call: TRBD1; v_call: TRBV18; clone_size: -; cdr3_nt: TGTGCCAGCAAAGGGGGCCCAGATACGCAGTATTTT; cdr3_aa: CASKGGPDTQYF
j_call: TRBJ2-5; d_call: TRBD1; v_call: TRBV2; clone_size: once; cdr3_nt: TGTGCCACAAAGACAGGGAATAAAGAGACCCAGTACTTC; cdr3_aa: CATKTGNKETQYF
j_call: TRBJ2-1; d_call: TRBD2; v_call: TRBV12-5; clone_size: -; cdr3_nt: TGTGCTAGTGGTTTCACCCGATACACTAGCGGGGGGCCACCTTTGGGGGAGCAGTTCTTC; cdr3_aa: CASGFTRYTSGGPPLGEQFF
j_call: TRBJ1-6; d_call: -; v_call: TRBV20-1; clone_size: -; cdr3_nt: TGCAGTGCTAGTTCCGGAGGGTTAAGGATTTCACCCCTCCACTTT; cdr3_aa: CSASSGGLRISPLHF
j_call: TRBJ2-3; d_call: TRBD1; v_call: TRBV29-1; clone_size: -; cdr3_nt: TGCAGCGTTGTCGGGACAGGGGGCGGCACAGATACGCAGTATTTT; cdr3_aa: CSVVGTGGGTDTQYF
j_call: TRBJ1-4; d_call: -; v_call: TRBV21-1; clone_size: -; cdr3_nt: TGTGCCAGCAGCAAGCCGAGCGCCGAAAAACTGTTTTTT; cdr3_aa: CASSKPSAEKLFF
j_call: TRBJ2-7; d_call: -; v_call: TRBV19; clone_size: -; cdr3_nt: TGTGCCAGTAGCCGGTCCCCCACCTACGAGCAGTACTTC; cdr3_aa: CASSRSPTYEQYF
j_call: TRBJ2-7; d_call: -; v_call: TRBV9; clone_size: -; cdr3_nt: TGTGCCAGCAGCGTAGGTGTGGGGGGCGAGCAGTACTTC; cdr3_aa: CASSVGVGGEQYF
j_call: TRBJ1-4; d_call: -; v_call: TRBV11-2; clone_size: once; cdr3_nt: TGTGCCAGCAGCCGGGGGGGGCTTTCGAGTGAAAAACTGTTTTTT; cdr3_aa: CASSRGGLSSEKLFF
j_call: TRBJ2-3; d_call: TRBD2; v_call: TRBV27; clone_size: -; cdr3_nt: TGTGCCAGCAGTTTTGATGTGGGACTAGCGGGGGCTACTAGCACAGATACGCAGTATTTT; cdr3_aa: CASSFDVGLAGATSTDTQYF